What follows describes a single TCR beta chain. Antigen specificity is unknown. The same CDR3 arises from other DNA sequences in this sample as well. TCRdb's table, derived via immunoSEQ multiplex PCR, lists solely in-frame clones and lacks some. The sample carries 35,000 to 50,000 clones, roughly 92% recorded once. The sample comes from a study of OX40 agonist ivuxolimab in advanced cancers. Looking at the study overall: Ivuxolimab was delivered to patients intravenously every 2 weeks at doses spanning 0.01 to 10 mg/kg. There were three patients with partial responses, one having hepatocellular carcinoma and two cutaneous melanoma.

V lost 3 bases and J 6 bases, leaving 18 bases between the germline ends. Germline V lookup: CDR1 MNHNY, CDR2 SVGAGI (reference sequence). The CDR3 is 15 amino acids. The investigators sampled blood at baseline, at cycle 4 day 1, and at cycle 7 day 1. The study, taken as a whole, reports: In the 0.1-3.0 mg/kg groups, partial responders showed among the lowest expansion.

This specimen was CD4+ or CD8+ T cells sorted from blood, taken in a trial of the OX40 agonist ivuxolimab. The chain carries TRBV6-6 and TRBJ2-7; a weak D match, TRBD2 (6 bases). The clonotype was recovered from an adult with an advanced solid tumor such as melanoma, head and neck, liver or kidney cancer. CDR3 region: CASSYEGTRGSEQYF. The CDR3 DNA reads TGTGCCAGCAGTTATGAAGGGACCCGGGGGTCCGAGCAGTACTTC.